These 24 T cell receptor beta chains share one sample of origin, sequenced in a study of T cell changes during pregnancy in multiple sclerosis. Produced via immunoSEQ multiplex PCR; TCRdb's table is partial and in-frame only. The sample lists about 36,000 clones, more than 70% seen once, with roughly 0.6% in the top ten. Sequenced material: CD4+ T cells from peripheral blood mononuclear cells, taken in the first trimester of pregnancy. The receptor source for this set is a female donor with multiple sclerosis, enrolled in a pregnancy study.

The sample holds a few counts of this clone. This chain connects TRBV10-3 to TRBJ2-7; the match to TRBD2 covers 8 bases. The germline V gene encodes CDR1 ENHRY and CDR2 SYGVKD. The CDR3 sequence is 15 residues long. V lost 6 bases, J lost 3 bases, and 10 bases stayed unmatched. CDR3 sequence reads: CAIREEGLAGYEQYF. CDR3 DNA sequence: TGTGCCATCAGGGAGGAGGGGCTAGCGGGCTACGAGCAGTACTTC.

The chain combines TRBV6-5 with TRBJ1-1; D might be TRBD1 (5 bases). CDR3 size: 14 residues. Trimming stripped 2 bases from V and 2 bases from J, with 9 bases between. Germline CDR1 MNHEY, CDR2 SVGAGI. The CDR3 nucleotides read TGTGCCAGCAGTTACGGGGCAGTTAACACTGAAGCTTTCTTT. Translating gives CASSYGAVNTEAFF.

V is TRBV6-6 and J is TRBJ2-7, with D possibly TRBD1 on 5 matching bases. The CDR3 length is 16 residues. Trimming removed 7 bases from V and 1 base from J, with 20 bases in between. Germline loops: CDR1 MNHNY, CDR2 SVGAGI (reference sequence). CDR3 in amino acids: CASTQDVTDLSYEQYF. The CDR3 DNA reads TGTGCCAGCACCCAGGACGTGACAGACTTATCCTACGAGCAGTACTTC.

In its sample, this clone was seen once. The V and J genes are TRBV28 and TRBJ1-3; 8 nucleotides match TRBD1. The CDR3 loop spans 14 amino acids. With 4 bases clipped from V and 4 bases from J, the junction kept 3 bases outside the gene matches. Germline-derived CDR1 and CDR2 are MDHEN and SYDVKM. The CDR3 DNA reads TGTGCCAGCAGTTCCAGGGGGCAGGGAAACACCATATATTTT. It yields the protein CASSSRGQGNTIYF.

This clone was counted between two and nine times. CDR3: CASSDRVGNQPQHF. As DNA, the CDR3 is TGTGCCAGCAGCGACAGGGTGGGCAATCAGCCCCAGCATTTT. The V gene is TRBV7-8, the J gene TRBJ1-5; 7 bases line up with TRBD1. The V gene end was trimmed by 5 bases and the J gene end by 2 bases; junction bases not matched to a gene: 3. Germline V gene sequence: CDR1 SGHVS, CDR2 FQNEAQ. CDR3 size: 14 residues.

The chain combines TRBV28 with TRBJ1-3, with 7 nucleotides matching TRBD1. Per germline, CDR1 MDHEN and CDR2 SYDVKM. J was trimmed by 6 bases and V by 5 bases; bases with no gene match: 4. CDR3 length: 13 amino acids. CDR3 amino acids: CASSRQGVNTIYF. CDR3 in DNA: TGTGCCAGCAGTCGACAGGGTGTAAACACCATATATTTT.

The chain has TRBV6-6 and TRBJ2-7; TRBD2 aligns across 11 bases. The CDR3 is 15 amino acids. Trimming cost V 2 bases and J 3 bases; bases outside gene matches: 3. Germline CDR1 MNHNY, CDR2 SVGAGI (reference sequence). The CDR3 loop reads CASSYTSGGRYEQYF. DNA for the CDR3: TGTGCCAGCAGTTACACTAGCGGGGGCCGCTACGAGCAGTACTTC.

The rearrangement links TRBV19 to TRBJ1-5, with no clear D. V was pared by 6 bases and J by 7 bases, with 16 bases between. Germline-derived CDR1 and CDR2 are LNHDA and SQIVND (reference sequence). This CDR3 spans 14 amino acids. The CDR3 nucleotides read TGTGCCAGTAGGAGGACCCCAGCGGGACAGCCCCAGCATTTT. This sequence encodes CASRRTPAGQPQHF.

The rearrangement joins TRBV18 to TRBJ1-4, with D possibly matching TRBD1 (6 bases). The CDR3 spans 15 residues. The germline CDR1 and CDR2 sequences are KGHSH and LQKENI. V lost 3 bases and J 7 bases, leaving 15 bases between the germline ends. CDR3 DNA sequence: TGTGCCAGCTCACCTGTTCGGGGGGCTCGTGAAAAACTGTTTTTT. It yields the protein CASSPVRGAREKLFF.

The V and J genes are TRBV18 and TRBJ2-5; no firm D call. Germline V gene data show CDR1 as KGHSH and CDR2 as LQKENI. The CDR3 extends over 12 amino acids. V was trimmed by 1 base and J by 10 bases, leaving 10 bases between them. In DNA form, the CDR3 reads TGTGCCAGCTCACCACAGTTAACGGTCCAGTACTTC. As protein: CASSPQLTVQYF.

This sequence joins TRBV13 and TRBJ2-3; 11 nucleotides line up with TRBD2. The V gene end was trimmed by 5 bases and the J gene end by 5 bases; junction bases not matched to a gene: 6. Germline V gene data show CDR1 as PRHDT and CDR2 as FYEKMQ (reference sequence). The CDR3 is 15 amino acids. For the CDR3, the DNA is TGTGCCAGCAGCGTAGCGGGGGGGCAGGGAGATACGCAGTATTTT. Protein product: CASSVAGGQGDTQYF.

This chain connects TRBV25-1 to TRBJ2-7, with TRBD1 matching 8 bases. From germline, CDR1 is MGHDK and CDR2 SYGVNS. Germline trimming cut 1 base from V and 6 bases from J; bases unmatched to any gene: 11. This CDR3 has 16 amino acids. DNA of the CDR3: TGTGCCAGCAGTGAATCTGGCAGGGGGCTTGTCGGCGAGCAGTACTTC. Translation gives CASSESGRGLVGEQYF.

The rearrangement uses TRBV5-1 and TRBJ1-1, with TRBD1 as a possible D gene (6 bases). There are 16 residues in the CDR3. Germline CDR1 reads SGHRS; CDR2 reads YFSETQ. The V end lost 3 bases, the J end lost 3 bases, and 18 bases lay between the germline ends. The CDR3 DNA reads as TGCGCCAGCAGCTGGGGCAGGGGAGGGGATGACACTGAAGCTTTCTTT. It is translated as CASSWGRGGDDTEAFF.

The chain joins TRBV30 to TRBJ2-5; 7 bases are a match to TRBD1. In germline, CDR1 is GTSNPN, CDR2 SVGIG (reference sequence). V was clipped by 2 bases and J by 5 bases; unmatched bases: 14. The CDR3 totals 16 residues. The CDR3 reads CAWSPRQGPYGETQYF. In DNA form, the CDR3 reads TGTGCCTGGAGTCCCCGACAGGGCCCCTACGGGGAGACCCAGTACTTC.

This chain connects TRBV6-6 to TRBJ1-6; D remains ambiguous. The CDR3 is 13 amino acids. V gave up 0 bases and J gave up 7 bases, with 4 bases separating them. CDR1 is MNHNY, CDR2 SVGAGI, per germline (reference sequence). As DNA, the CDR3 is TGTGCCAGCAGTTACTCCTCCAATTCACCCCTCCACTTT. It is translated as CASSYSSNSPLHF.

This clone has only one observation. This rearrangement joins TRBV19 to TRBJ2-7, with 7 positions matching TRBD1. The CDR3 has 13 amino acids. Germline V gene sequence: CDR1 LNHDA, CDR2 SQIVND (reference sequence). The J segment lost 2 bases and the V segment lost 6 bases, leaving 4 bases of the junction unmatched. The CDR3 loop reads CASSSTGAYEQYF. The CDR3 nucleotides are TGTGCCAGTAGCTCCACAGGGGCCTACGAGCAGTACTTC.

This clone appeared a single time. The CDR3 DNA sequence: TGTGCCAGCACGGGACTAGCGGCGAACACCGGGGAGCTGTTTTTT. Encoded protein: CASTGLAANTGELFF. The chain is built from TRBV2 and TRBJ2-2; 11 bases match TRBD2. The CDR3 totals 15 residues. V dropped 7 bases and J dropped 0; count of bases not matched to a gene: 1. Per the germline V gene, CDR1 is SNHLY and CDR2 is FYNNEI.

V is TRBV28 and J is TRBJ1-2; 8 bases agree with TRBD1. The germline CDR1 and CDR2 sequences are MDHEN and SYDVKM. V shed 5 bases and J 10 bases; nucleotides not matched to a gene: 15. The CDR3 covers 15 residues. The CDR3 bases are TGTGCCAGCAGTCCCCTGCTGGCACAGGGGGTGCCCTACACCTTC. Residues: CASSPLLAQGVPYTF.

The chain links TRBV20-1 to TRBJ1-1; D remains unclear. The CDR3 sequence is 11 residues long. V lost 5 bases and J 0 bases, leaving 4 bases between the germline ends. Germline lookup yields CDR1 DFQATT and CDR2 SNEGSKA (reference sequence). CDR3 DNA sequence: TGCAGTGCTCGGTTGAACACTGAAGCTTTCTTT. It encodes CSARLNTEAFF.

The chain recombines TRBV7-2 with TRBJ1-1; 11 bases are a match to TRBD1. Trimming took 1 base from V and 3 from J; bases not matched to a gene: 4. This CDR3 comprises 16 residues. Germline CDR1 and CDR2: SGHTA and FQGNSA. CDR3 sequence reads: CASSLEGGQGDTEAFF. The CDR3 DNA is TGTGCCAGCAGCTTAGAGGGGGGACAGGGGGACACTGAAGCTTTCTTT.

V usage is TRBV28 and J usage is TRBJ1-2; 7 bases line up with TRBD1. This CDR3 has 12 amino acids. The J segment lost 8 bases and the V segment lost 6 bases, leaving 6 bases of the junction unmatched. In germline, CDR1 is MDHEN, CDR2 SYDVKM. In nucleotides, the CDR3 is TGTGCCAGCAGGCAGGGGGTGAGAGGCTACACCTTC. Encoded protein: CASRQGVRGYTF.

CDR3 sequence: CASSSLQGNGYTF. The DNA of the CDR3 is TGTGCCAGCAGTTCCTTACAGGGGAATGGCTACACCTTC. The chain is built from TRBV28 and TRBJ1-2, with TRBD1 identical over 7 bases. Germline CDR1 is MDHEN and CDR2 is SYDVKM. V was clipped by 4 bases and J by 6 bases; unmatched bases: 5. The CDR3 spans 13 residues.

This clone was observed a single time. J is TRBJ2-3 and V is TRBV5-4, with no clear D. Germline CDR1 is SGHNT and CDR2 is YYREEE (reference sequence). CDR3 length: 12 amino acids. The germline V and J ends were trimmed by 0 bases and 14 bases, with 13 bases remaining between them. CDR3 protein: CASSLDIAVPYF. The CDR3, as DNA: TGTGCCAGCAGCTTGGACATAGCCGTACCGTATTTT. The variable domain in full, with the rest retrieved from reference TRBV5-4 and TRBJ2-3, is ETGVTQSPTHLIKTRGQQVTLRCSSQSGHNTVSWYQQALGQGPQFIFQYYREEENGRGNFPPRFSGLQFPNYSSELNVNALELDDSALYLCASSLDIAVPYFGPGTRLTVL.

The V call is TRBV5-5, the J call TRBJ2-3; 7 nucleotides agree with TRBD1. The CDR3 spans 15 residues. The V gene end was trimmed by 4 bases and the J gene end by 2 bases; junction bases not matched to a gene: 7. Germline V gives CDR1 SGHKS, CDR2 YYEKEE (reference sequence). The CDR3 reads CASSLKGAHTDTQYF. CDR3 sequence (DNA): TGTGCCAGCAGCCTAAAGGGGGCTCACACAGATACGCAGTATTTT.